This T cell receptor (beta chain) comes out of a study of cytomegalovirus exposure and HLA in healthy donors. Study overall: It was reported in a later analysis that the same platform had been used for the 90 to 150 validation repertoires as for the approximately 670 first-cohort repertoires.

CDR3 size: 16 residues. After removal of 5 bases from V and 5 bases from J, the junction contained 14 bases not matched to a gene. Germline V CDR1 and CDR2: SEHNR, FQNEAQ (reference sequence). Points from the study as a whole: TCR beta chains numbering more than 150 were designated cytomegalovirus-associated. There were some public TCRs occurring in many donors, but most TCR sequences were rare.

A word on this clone: Its target is not known.

Produced via immunoSEQ multiplex PCR; TCRdb's table is partial and in-frame only. Counted here are roughly 330,000 clones, about 85% occurring once; the ten biggest clones make up 1.2%. The chain joins TRBV7-9 to TRBJ1-2; the match to TRBD1 covers 7 bases. Sequencing input: PBMCs. The TCR comes from a woman aged 25 to 39 in good health and CMV-seropositive. CDR3: CASSPYVPQGVYGYTF. The DNA of the CDR3 is TGTGCCAGCAGCCCCTACGTCCCGCAGGGGGTTTATGGCTACACCTTC.